This T cell receptor (beta chain) was retrieved from a study of T cells in Graves' hyperthyroidism and ophthalmopathy. Remarks on this clonotype: Since a much larger clone is just one base distant, this may be a read error.

The V gene's germline CDR1 is LGHDT and CDR2 YNNKEL (reference sequence). The CDR3 has 14 amino acids. TCR beta CDR3 region amplification was performed from RNA transcripts. TCR CDR3 regions were first amplified by RT-PCR with HTBI primers. Each CDR3 protein is one row after TCRdb ran MiXCR on the multiplex PCR reads. This repertoire shows about 500,000 distinct CDR3 sequences, 15% to 20% found once; its top ten account for 15% to 20%. This receptor was obtained from a woman aged 18-35 years with Graves' ophthalmopathy. The sequencing sample was made of blood. The chain is built from TRBV3-1 and TRBJ2-7; D is tentatively TRBD1 or TRBD2 (6 bases each). In nucleotides, the CDR3 is TGTGCCAGCAGTGGAGGGGGGCACTCCTACCAGCAGTACTTC. Translated, it gives CASSGGGHSYQQYF.